This T cell receptor beta chain was recovered during a study of T-cell reconstitution after alpha-beta-depleted transplantation in children. The CDR3 runs to 14 residues. Germline CDR1 is SQVTM and CDR2 is ANQGSEA. Trimming took 7 bases from V and 0 from J, leaving 15 bases between them. During its preparation, the TCRbeta library received unique molecular identifiers. TCRdb used MiXCR to reprocess the PCR reads, holding one entry per CDR3 protein. This sample has 200,000 to 300,000 distinct CDR3 sequences, with about 12% found just once. Sequences were derived from PBMCs from the stem cell graft donor, sampled from the stem cell graft. This chain connects TRBV29-1 to TRBJ1-2, with a weak D call TRBD1 (5 bases). This TCR came from a human donor who donated a stem cell graft to a child with acute lymphoblastic leukemia. The CDR3 spells CSGGVSGPNYGYTF. CDR3 DNA: TGCAGCGGGGGGGTGTCAGGACCTAACTATGGCTACACCTTC.